The subject of this entry is one T cell receptor beta chain. This sample was taken from a study of control samples from healthy donors and cancer patients. Germline lookup yields CDR1 LGHNT and CDR2 FRNRAP. The CDR3 sequence is 12 residues long. V was cut by 6 bases and J by 2 bases, with 8 bases left in between. Using immunoSEQ multiplex PCR, the repertoire was profiled, and TCRdb retains in-frame clones only, with some absent. The profile shows under 55,000 clones, roughly 80% of them singletons. Sequenced material: blood. The clonotype comes from a man in his 70s in good health. This chain connects TRBV12-5 to TRBJ2-7, with unresolved D. CDR3 protein: CASGLNTYEQYF. CDR3 nucleotides: TGTGCTAGTGGGCTAAACACCTACGAGCAGTACTTC.